This T cell receptor beta chain was found in a study of blood T cells in healthy people across ages. A word on this clonotype: Antigen specificity is unknown.

For the second PCR, which ran for roughly 7 to 11 cycles, a sample-barcoded 5' primer and a J-beta primer mix were used. CDR3-containing paired-end reads numbering at least 2.5 million came from each sample. TCRdb reanalysed the 5' RACE reads using MiXCR and keeps one entry per CDR3 protein. This table has some 800,000 distinct CDR3 sequences, under 55% appearing once. Regarding the study as a whole: Strong correlation was found linking TCR beta diversity to naive T cell percentage. Higher diversity, along with more naive CD4+ cells, distinguished long-lived donors from aged donors.

Total RNA, at least 5 micrograms per sample, was extracted from PBMCs. Sequenced: blood. The TCR sequence derives from a man in his sixties in good health.

CDR3 nucleotide sequence: TGCGCCAGCAGCCAAGGCAGGCGACAGGGGCCTGAAGCTTTCTTT. Translating gives CASSQGRRQGPEAFF. The chain uses TRBV4-3 and TRBJ1-1; TRBD1 aligns across 8 bases. Per the germline V gene, CDR1 is LGHNA and CDR2 is YSLEER. The CDR3 has 15 residues. V shed 1 base, J shed 6 bases, and the junction held 7 bases outside the gene matches.